A selection of T cell receptor beta chains follows, all from one sample in a study of beta chain features in type 1 diabetes. Produced via immunoSEQ multiplex PCR; TCRdb's table is partial and in-frame only. The repertoire includes 300,000 or so clones, approximately 15% of them detected once, and approximately 0.015% sits in the top ten. Sequences were obtained from naive CD4+ T cells from blood. Source of these receptors: a man aged 25 to 40 with type 1 diabetes. Both conserved end residues are part of each CDR3. The order of the fields is J gene, D gene, V gene, clone size, CDR3 protein, CDR3 DNA. A D gene is named only where the DNA matches it firmly. Not every row has a clone size; where given, it reads once, few, many or a size class.

>TRBJ2-2|-|TRBV5-4|-
CASSLTTGTGELFF
TGTGCCAGCAGCTTAACCACAGGGACCGGGGAGCTGTTTTTT
>TRBJ1-5|-|TRBV4-2|-
CASSQYRDNNQPQHF
TGTGCCAGCAGCCAATACAGGGATAACAATCAGCCCCAGCATTTT
>TRBJ2-7|TRBD2|TRBV4-3|few
CASSQDRSGAGGPPYGQYF
TGCGCCAGCAGCCAAGATCGGAGCGGAGCGGGAGGGCCCCCATATGGGCAGTACTTC
>TRBJ2-3|TRBD1|TRBV19|-
CASNRDRDTDTQYF
TGTGCCAGTAATAGGGACAGAGACACAGATACGCAGTATTTT
>TRBJ2-2|TRBD2|TRBV4-2|-
CASSQELSGSGWAGELFF
TGTGCCAGCAGCCAAGAACTTAGCGGGAGTGGGTGGGCCGGGGAGCTGTTTTTT
>TRBJ2-7|-|TRBV27|-
CASSFTGLYEQYF
TGTGCCAGCAGTTTTACAGGGCTTTACGAGCAGTACTTC
>TRBJ2-1|TRBD1|TRBV29-1|-
CSVSRTGGYNEQFF
TGCAGCGTGTCACGGACAGGGGGCTACAATGAGCAGTTCTTC
>TRBJ2-7|TRBD2|TRBV7-8|few
CASSSGLAGEEQYF
TGTGCCAGCAGCTCCGGACTAGCGGGAGAAGAGCAGTACTTC
>TRBJ1-2|-|TRBV7-9|-
CASSLGGPGYGYTF
TGTGCCAGCAGCTTAGGGGGGCCGGGCTATGGCTACACCTTC
>TRBJ2-7|-|TRBV18|-
CASSSYSYEQYF
TGTGCCAGCTCGTCCTACTCTTACGAGCAGTACTTC
>TRBJ2-1|TRBD2|TRBV13|few
CASQREAPIGEQFF
TGTGCCAGCCAGCGGGAGGCCCCCATAGGAGAGCAGTTCTTC
>TRBJ2-3|-|TRBV4-3|-
CASSQSLGAGRTDTQYF
TGCGCCAGCAGCCAATCCTTAGGCGCGGGGCGCACAGATACGCAGTATTTT
>TRBJ1-4|TRBD1|TRBV18|few
CASSPWDRSNEKLFF
TGTGCCAGCTCACCCTGGGACAGATCTAATGAAAAACTGTTTTTT
>TRBJ1-5|-|TRBV6-1|-
CASSEWGGGRQPQHF
TGTGCCAGCAGTGAGTGGGGGGGCGGTAGGCAGCCCCAGCATTTT
>TRBJ2-1|TRBD2|TRBV5-4|few
CASSTSSGRAIEQFF
TGTGCCAGCAGCACAAGTAGCGGGAGGGCGATTGAGCAGTTCTTC